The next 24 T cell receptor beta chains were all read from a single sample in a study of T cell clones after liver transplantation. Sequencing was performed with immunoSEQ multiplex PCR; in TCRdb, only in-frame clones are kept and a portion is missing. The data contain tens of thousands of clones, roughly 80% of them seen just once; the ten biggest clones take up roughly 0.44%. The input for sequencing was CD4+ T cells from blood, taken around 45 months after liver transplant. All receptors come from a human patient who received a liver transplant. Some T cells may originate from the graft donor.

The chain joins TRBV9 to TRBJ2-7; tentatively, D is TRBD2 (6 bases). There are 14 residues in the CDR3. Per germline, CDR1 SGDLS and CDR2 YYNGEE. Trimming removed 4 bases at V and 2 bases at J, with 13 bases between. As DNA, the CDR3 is TGTGCCAGCAGCCGCGAGGGAGGACCCTACGAGCAGTACTTC. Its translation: CASSREGGPYEQYF.

This CDR3 reads CASSAQGEEQYF. In nucleotides, the CDR3 is TGTGCCAGCAGCGCCCAGGGGGAAGAGCAGTACTTC. The chain couples TRBV9 to TRBJ2-7, with TRBD1 identical over 7 bases. The CDR3 runs to 12 residues. V gave up 3 bases and J gave up 7 bases; unmatched junction bases: 4. Per the germline V gene, CDR1 is SGDLS and CDR2 is YYNGEE.

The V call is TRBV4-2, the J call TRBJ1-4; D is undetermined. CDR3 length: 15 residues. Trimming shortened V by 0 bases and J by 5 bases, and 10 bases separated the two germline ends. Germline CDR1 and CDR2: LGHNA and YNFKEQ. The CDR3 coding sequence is TGTGCCAGCAGCCAAGATATAGAGGAGAATGAAAAACTGTTTTTT. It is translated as CASSQDIEENEKLFF.

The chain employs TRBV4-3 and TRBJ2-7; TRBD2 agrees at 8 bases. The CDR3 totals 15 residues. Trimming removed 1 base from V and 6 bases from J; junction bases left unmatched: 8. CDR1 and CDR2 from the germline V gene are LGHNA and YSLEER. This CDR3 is CASSQVMGLGIEQYF. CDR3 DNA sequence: TGCGCCAGCAGCCAAGTAATGGGACTAGGAATCGAGCAGTACTTC.

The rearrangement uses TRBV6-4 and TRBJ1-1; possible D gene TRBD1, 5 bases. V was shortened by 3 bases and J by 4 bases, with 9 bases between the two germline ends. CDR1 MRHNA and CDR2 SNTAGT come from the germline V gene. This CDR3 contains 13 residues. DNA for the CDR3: TGTGCCAGCAGTGAAACGCAGGGCACTGAAGCTTTCTTT. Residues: CASSETQGTEAFF.

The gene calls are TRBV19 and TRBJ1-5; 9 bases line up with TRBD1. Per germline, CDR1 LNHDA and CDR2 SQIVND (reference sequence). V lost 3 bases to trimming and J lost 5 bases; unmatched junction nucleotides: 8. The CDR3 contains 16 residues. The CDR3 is CASSIDGTGRYQPQHF. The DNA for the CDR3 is TGTGCCAGTAGTATTGACGGGACAGGGAGGTATCAGCCCCAGCATTTT.

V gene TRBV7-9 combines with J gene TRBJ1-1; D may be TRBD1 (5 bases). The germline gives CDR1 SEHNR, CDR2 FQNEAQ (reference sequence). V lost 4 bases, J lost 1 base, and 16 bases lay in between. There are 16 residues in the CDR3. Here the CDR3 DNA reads TGTGCCAGCAGCTCGACCTCCCGGGACGGGAACACTGAAGCTTTCTTT. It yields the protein CASSSTSRDGNTEAFF.

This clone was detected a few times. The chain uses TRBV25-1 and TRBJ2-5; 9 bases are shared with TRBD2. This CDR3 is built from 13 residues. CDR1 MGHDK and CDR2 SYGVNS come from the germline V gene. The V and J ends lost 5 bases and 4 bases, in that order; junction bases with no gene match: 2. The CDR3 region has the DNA TGTGCCAGCAGTAGAGCGGGAGGAGAGACCCAGTACTTC. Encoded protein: CASSRAGGETQYF.

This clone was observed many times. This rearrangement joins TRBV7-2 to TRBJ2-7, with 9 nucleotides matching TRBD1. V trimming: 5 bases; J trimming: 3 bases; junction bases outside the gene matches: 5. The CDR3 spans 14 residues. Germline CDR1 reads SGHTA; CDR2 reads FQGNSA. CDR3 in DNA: TGTGCCAGCAGCGTAACGGGACAGGGCTACGAGCAGTACTTC. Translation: CASSVTGQGYEQYF.

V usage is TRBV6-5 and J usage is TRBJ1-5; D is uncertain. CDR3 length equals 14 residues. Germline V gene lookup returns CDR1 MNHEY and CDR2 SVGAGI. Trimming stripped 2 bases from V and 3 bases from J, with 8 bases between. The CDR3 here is CASSYIGFNQPQHF. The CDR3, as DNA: TGTGCCAGCAGTTACATTGGGTTCAATCAGCCCCAGCATTTT.

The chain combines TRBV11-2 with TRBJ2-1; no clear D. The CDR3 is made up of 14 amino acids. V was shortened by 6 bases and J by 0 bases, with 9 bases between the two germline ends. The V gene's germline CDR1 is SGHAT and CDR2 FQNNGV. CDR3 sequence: CASRGTSSYNEQFF. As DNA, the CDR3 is TGTGCCAGCAGGGGAACCAGCTCCTACAATGAGCAGTTCTTC.

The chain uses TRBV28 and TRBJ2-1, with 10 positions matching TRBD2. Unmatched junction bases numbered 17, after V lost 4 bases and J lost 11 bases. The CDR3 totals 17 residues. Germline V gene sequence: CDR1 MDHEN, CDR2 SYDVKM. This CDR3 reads CASSYLAGAQFTMKQFF. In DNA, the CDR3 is TGTGCCAGCAGTTATCTAGCGGGAGCCCAATTTACAATGAAGCAGTTCTTC. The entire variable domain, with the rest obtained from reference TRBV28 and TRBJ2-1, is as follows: DVKVTQSSRYLVKRTGEKVFLECVQDMDHENMFWYRQDPGLGLRLIYFSYDVKMKEKGDIPEGYSVSREKKERFSLILESASTNQTSMYLCASSYLAGAQFTMKQFFGPGTRLTVL.

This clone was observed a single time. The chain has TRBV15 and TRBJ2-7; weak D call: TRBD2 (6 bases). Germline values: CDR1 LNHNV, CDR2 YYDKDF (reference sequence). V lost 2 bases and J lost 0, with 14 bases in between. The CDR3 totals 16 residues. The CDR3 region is CATSRNRDWSSYEQYF. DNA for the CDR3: TGTGCCACCAGCAGAAACCGGGACTGGAGCTCCTACGAGCAGTACTTC.

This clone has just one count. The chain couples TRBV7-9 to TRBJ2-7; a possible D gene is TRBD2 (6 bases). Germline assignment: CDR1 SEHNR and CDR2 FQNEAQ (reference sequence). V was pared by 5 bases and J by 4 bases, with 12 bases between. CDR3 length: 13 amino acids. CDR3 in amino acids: CASSTHREYEQYF. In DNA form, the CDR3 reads TGTGCCAGCAGCACCCACCGGGAGTACGAGCAGTACTTC. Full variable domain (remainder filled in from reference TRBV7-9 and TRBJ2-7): DTGVSQNPRHKITKRGQNVTFRCDPISEHNRLYWYRQTLGQGPEFLTYFQNEAQLEKSRLLSDRFSAERPKGSFSTLEIQRTEQGDSAMYLCASSTHREYEQYFGPGTRLTVT.

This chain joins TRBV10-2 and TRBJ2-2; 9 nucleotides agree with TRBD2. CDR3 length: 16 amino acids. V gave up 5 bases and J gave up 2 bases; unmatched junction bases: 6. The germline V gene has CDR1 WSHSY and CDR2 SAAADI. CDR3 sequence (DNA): TGCGCCAGCAGTTCAATTAGCGGGAGTAACACCGGGGAGCTGTTTTTT. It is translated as CASSSISGSNTGELFF.

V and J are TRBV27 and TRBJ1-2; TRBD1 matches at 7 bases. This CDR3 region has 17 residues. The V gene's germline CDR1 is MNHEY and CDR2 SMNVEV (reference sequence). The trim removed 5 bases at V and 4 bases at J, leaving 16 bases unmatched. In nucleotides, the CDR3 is TGTGCCAGCAGTACTCTGGGACAGTTGGGACTAGGCTATGGCTACACCTTC. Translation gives CASSTLGQLGLGYGYTF.

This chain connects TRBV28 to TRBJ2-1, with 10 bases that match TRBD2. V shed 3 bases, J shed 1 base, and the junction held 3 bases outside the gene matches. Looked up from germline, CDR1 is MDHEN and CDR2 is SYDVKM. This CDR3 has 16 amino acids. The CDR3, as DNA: TGTGCCAGCAGTTTCAGCGGGAGGGGGTCCTACAATGAGCAGTTCTTC. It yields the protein CASSFSGRGSYNEQFF.

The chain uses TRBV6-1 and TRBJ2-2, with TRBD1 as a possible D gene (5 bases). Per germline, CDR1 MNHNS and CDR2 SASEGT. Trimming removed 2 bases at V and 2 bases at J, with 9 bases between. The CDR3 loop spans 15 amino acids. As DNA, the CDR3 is TGTGCCAGCAGTGAACAGGGTCTTAACACCGGGGAGCTGTTTTTT. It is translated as CASSEQGLNTGELFF.

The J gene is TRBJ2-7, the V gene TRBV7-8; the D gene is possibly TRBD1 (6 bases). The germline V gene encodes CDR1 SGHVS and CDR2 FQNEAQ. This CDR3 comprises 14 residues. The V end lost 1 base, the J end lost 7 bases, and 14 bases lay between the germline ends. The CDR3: CASSLGGGLREQYF. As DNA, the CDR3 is TGTGCCAGCAGCTTAGGAGGGGGTCTTCGGGAGCAGTACTTC.

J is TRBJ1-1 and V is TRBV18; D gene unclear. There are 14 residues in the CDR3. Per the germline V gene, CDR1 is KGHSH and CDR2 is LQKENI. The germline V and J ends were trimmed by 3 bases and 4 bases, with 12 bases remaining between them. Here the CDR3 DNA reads TGTGCCAGCTCACCCCCCGGACGAGGCACTGAAGCTTTCTTT. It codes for CASSPPGRGTEAFF.

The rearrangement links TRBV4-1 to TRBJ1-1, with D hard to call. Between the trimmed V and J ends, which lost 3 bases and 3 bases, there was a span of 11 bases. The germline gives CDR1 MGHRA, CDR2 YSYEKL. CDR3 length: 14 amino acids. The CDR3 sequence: CASSHLFGHTEAFF. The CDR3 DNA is TGCGCCAGCAGCCACCTTTTCGGGCACACTGAAGCTTTCTTT.

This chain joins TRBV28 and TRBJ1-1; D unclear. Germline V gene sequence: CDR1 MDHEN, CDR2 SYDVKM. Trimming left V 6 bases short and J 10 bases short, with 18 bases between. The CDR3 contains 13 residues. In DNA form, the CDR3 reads TGTGCCAGCAGACCACTTATCTCCTATATAGCTTTCTTT. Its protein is CASRPLISYIAFF.

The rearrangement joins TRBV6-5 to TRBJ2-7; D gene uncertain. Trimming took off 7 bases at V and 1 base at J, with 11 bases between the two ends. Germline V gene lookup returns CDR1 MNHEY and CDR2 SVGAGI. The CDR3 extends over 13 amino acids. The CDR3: CASTQPPSYEQYF. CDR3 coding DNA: TGTGCCAGCACACAACCACCTTCCTACGAGCAGTACTTC.

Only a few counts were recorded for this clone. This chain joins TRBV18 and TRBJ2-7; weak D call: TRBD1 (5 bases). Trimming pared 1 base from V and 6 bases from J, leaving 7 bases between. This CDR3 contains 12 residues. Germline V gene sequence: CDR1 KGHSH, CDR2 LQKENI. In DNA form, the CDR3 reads TGTGCCAGCTCACCACAGGGGCTCGAGCAGTACTTC. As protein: CASSPQGLEQYF.